Listed below are T cell receptor beta chains from one sample, sequenced in a study of graft-versus-host responses after intestinal transplantation. Sequencing used immunoSEQ multiplex PCR; TCRdb keeps in-frame clones, though not all of them. In the table there are tens of thousands of clones, approximately 93% of which are singletons. The input for sequencing was PBMCs, taken 156 days after intestinal transplant. These receptors originate from a human patient who received an intestinal transplant, so some T cells may come from the graft donor. The CDR3 runs from the conserved cysteine through the conserved F or W. D genes are given only for firm matches. Some rows have no size entry. The others give once, few or many, or a class for an expanded clone.

>.|TRBD1|TRBV5-6|TRBJ1-2
CASSSGTGSYGYTF
TGTGCCAGCAGCTCCGGGACAGGGTCCTATGGCTACACCTTC
>.|.|TRBV5-1|TRBJ1-2
CASSYQGSNYGYTF
TGCGCCAGCAGCTACCAGGGGAGCAACTATGGCTACACCTTC
>.|.|TRBV10-2|TRBJ2-4
CASSESTAALAKNIQYF
TGCGCCAGCAGTGAGTCAACGGCGGCGTTGGCCAAAAACATTCAGTACTTC
>.|TRBD1|TRBV29-1|TRBJ2-7
CSAGDRYESEQYF
TGCAGCGCTGGGGACAGGTATGAATCGGAGCAGTACTTC
>.|.|TRBV7-8|TRBJ2-7
CASSFYGSKTYEQYF
TGTGCCAGCAGCTTTTATGGTAGCAAGACCTACGAGCAGTACTTC
>.|.|TRBV29-1|TRBJ1-2
CSVEESQGRSYGYTF
TGCAGCGTTGAAGAGAGCCAGGGTCGCTCCTATGGCTACACCTTC
>.|.|TRBV5-1|TRBJ2-3
CASSSSTDTQYF
TGCGCCAGCAGCTCTAGCACAGATACGCAGTATTTT
>.|TRBD2|TRBV27|TRBJ2-3
CASSFSGGVTDTQYF
TGTGCCAGCAGTTTTTCGGGGGGAGTGACAGATACGCAGTATTTT
>.|TRBD1|TRBV4-2|TRBJ2-1
CASSQDRDSPSNEQFF
TGTGCCAGCAGCCAGGACCGGGACAGCCCTTCCAATGAGCAGTTCTTC
>.|.|TRBV7-8|TRBJ1-5
CASSLGAGMSNQPQHF
TGTGCCAGCAGCTTAGGCGCAGGGATGAGCAATCAGCCCCAGCATTTT
>.|.|TRBV5-6|TRBJ1-2
CASSATSGTIGYTF
TGTGCCAGCAGCGCAACCTCCGGGACGATCGGCTACACCTTC
>.|TRBD1|TRBV30|TRBJ1-4
CAWSFGQDNEKLFF
TGTGCCTGGAGTTTTGGACAGGATAATGAAAAACTGTTTTTT
>once|.|TRBV5-4|TRBJ2-4
CASSDGFLAKNIQYF
TGTGCCAGCAGCGACGGGTTCTTAGCCAAAAACATTCAGTACTTC
>.|.|TRBV19|TRBJ1-3
CASAWTYGNTIYF
TGTGCCAGTGCCTGGACATATGGAAACACCATATATTTT
>few|.|TRBV6-1|TRBJ2-1
CASRLRLEVEQFF
TGTGCCAGCAGACTAAGGTTGGAGGTTGAGCAGTTCTTC
>.|.|TRBV9|TRBJ2-3
CASEGGSDTQYF
TGTGCCAGCGAGGGTGGGTCAGATACGCAGTATTTT
>.|.|TRBV19|TRBJ2-1
CASSRGSTGHNEQFF
TGTGCCAGTAGTCGTGGTTCGACTGGCCACAATGAGCAGTTCTTC
>.|.|TRBV11-3|TRBJ1-2
CASSAAAGLRNYGYTF
TGTGCCAGCAGCGCCGCAGCAGGGTTGAGGAACTATGGCTACACCTTC
>.|TRBD2|TRBV7-9|TRBJ2-7
CASSQTSGRVYEQYF
TGTGCCAGCAGCCAGACTAGCGGGAGGGTATATGAGCAGTACTTC
>once|.|TRBV6-1|TRBJ2-1
CASSELGGINEQFF
TGTGCCAGCAGTGAACTCGGCGGGATAAATGAGCAGTTCTTC
>.|.|TRBV5-3|TRBJ2-1
CARSAARTEQFF
TGTGCCAGAAGCGCGGCGAGGACTGAGCAGTTCTTC
>.|.|TRBV9|TRBJ2-6
CASSAGPMGANVLTF
TGTGCCAGCAGCGCGGGCCCCATGGGGGCCAACGTCCTGACTTTC
>.|TRBD2|TRBV29-1|TRBJ2-7
CSVEVTSGASYEQYF
TGCAGCGTTGAGGTGACTAGCGGAGCTTCCTACGAGCAGTACTTC
>once|TRBD2|TRBV10-1|TRBJ2-7
CASSDSGGRRYEQYF
TGCGCCAGCAGTGACTCGGGCGGGAGAAGGTACGAGCAGTACTTC
>.|.|TRBV6-1|TRBJ1-2
CASSESRFANYGYTF
TGTGCCAGCAGTGAAAGCAGATTCGCTAACTATGGCTACACCTTC
>.|.|TRBV5-4|TRBJ1-5
CASSLAGALPRGSNQPQHF
TGTGCCAGCAGCTTGGCGGGGGCACTTCCCCGAGGTAGCAATCAGCCCCAGCATTTT
>.|TRBD1|TRBV6-5|TRBJ1-5
CASGTGVYSNQPQHF
TGTGCCAGCGGGACAGGGGTGTATAGCAATCAGCCCCAGCATTTT
>once|.|TRBV13|TRBJ2-5
CASSARTVQETQYF
TGTGCCAGCAGCGCCCGGACGGTCCAAGAGACCCAGTACTTC
>.|.|TRBV6-5|TRBJ1-2
CASSYYREGNYGYTF
TGTGCCAGCAGTTACTACAGGGAGGGAAACTATGGCTACACCTTC
>.|.|TRBV6-6|TRBJ2-7
CASRISRDWAYEQYF
TGTGCCAGCAGAATTAGCCGGGACTGGGCCTACGAGCAGTACTTC
>.|.|TRBV6-1|TRBJ2-1
CASTAGGISYNEQFF
TGTGCCAGCACCGCCGGAGGGATCTCTTACAATGAGCAGTTCTTC
>.|.|TRBV27|TRBJ2-3
CASSKHRLSTDTQYF
TGTGCCAGCAGTAAACACAGGCTGAGCACAGATACGCAGTATTTT
>.|.|TRBV5-5|TRBJ2-5
CASSLILGVETQYF
TGTGCCAGCAGCTTGATTCTAGGGGTAGAGACCCAGTACTTC
>.|TRBD2|TRBV14|TRBJ2-2
CASSRRLAVPGELFF
TGTGCCAGCAGCCGCAGACTAGCGGTCCCCGGGGAGCTGTTTTTT
>.|.|TRBV19|TRBJ1-1
CASSPQVGNTEAFF
TGTGCCAGTAGTCCACAAGTGGGGAACACTGAAGCTTTCTTT
>.|.|TRBV18|TRBJ2-3
CASSDKRISTDTQYF
TGTGCCAGCTCCGACAAACGGATTAGCACAGATACGCAGTATTTT
>.|.|TRBV6-5|TRBJ1-2
CASSPGYGYTF
TGTGCCAGCAGCCCTGGGTATGGCTACACCTTC
>.|.|TRBV11-3|TRBJ1-6
CASSLRQASSYNSPLHF
TGTGCCAGCAGCCTCCGACAGGCCAGCTCCTATAATTCACCCCTCCACTTT
>.|.|TRBV7-9|TRBJ2-7
CASSVPSSAQYF
TGTGCCAGCAGCGTTCCTTCATCGGCGCAGTACTTC
>.|TRBD2|TRBV4-1|TRBJ2-1
CASSSAGPYNEQFF
TGCGCCAGCAGCTCAGCGGGGCCCTACAATGAGCAGTTCTTC
>.|.|TRBV27|TRBJ2-5
CASSLGRIQETQYF
TGTGCCAGCAGTTTAGGCAGGATCCAAGAGACCCAGTACTTC
>.|TRBD2|TRBV11-2|TRBJ2-5
CASSGGLAGFQETQYF
TGTGCCAGCAGTGGGGGTCTAGCGGGGTTCCAAGAGACCCAGTACTTC
>.|.|TRBV9|TRBJ1-1
CASSVDIYAAAFF
TGTGCCAGCAGCGTAGACATTTATGCGGCCGCTTTCTTT
>.|TRBD1|TRBV6-1|TRBJ2-3
CASSQQGWFDTQYF
TGTGCCAGCAGTCAACAGGGGTGGTTCGATACGCAGTATTTT
>once|TRBD1|TRBV6-5|TRBJ1-6
CASSELTGTSPLHF
TGTGCCAGCAGCGAATTGACAGGGACTTCACCCCTCCACTTT